These T cell receptor beta chains were read from a single sample in a study of blood T cell repertoires in COVID-19. Sequencing was performed with immunoSEQ multiplex PCR; in TCRdb, only in-frame clones are kept and a portion is missing. Of some 260,000 clones listed, approximately 79% are singletons. Source material: peripheral blood. All receptors come from a woman older than 75 with active or convalescent COVID-19. Both conserved end residues are part of each CDR3. The order of the fields is J gene, V gene, D gene, clone size, CDR3 protein, CDR3 DNA. The D gene is left open where the match is weak. Clone size is given for some rows only: seen once, a few or many times, or a class if the clone is expanded.

j_gene: TRBJ2-1
v_gene: TRBV2
d_gene: TRBD1
abundance: NA
CDR3aa: CASSRQGHNEQFF
CDR3nt: TGTGCCAGCAGTCGACAGGGACACAATGAGCAGTTCTTC

j_gene: TRBJ2-5
v_gene: TRBV7-2
d_gene: TRBD1
abundance: NA
CDR3aa: CASSFFNSGTAKETQYF
CDR3nt: TGTGCCAGCAGCTTTTTCAATTCCGGGACAGCGAAAGAGACCCAGTACTTC

j_gene: TRBJ2-6
v_gene: TRBV2
d_gene: TRBD1
abundance: NA
CDR3aa: CASSVQGASGANVLTF
CDR3nt: TGTGCCAGCAGTGTCCAGGGGGCTAGTGGGGCCAACGTCCTGACTTTC

j_gene: TRBJ2-5
v_gene: TRBV5-1
d_gene: NA
abundance: NA
CDR3aa: CASSFWGGESETQYF
CDR3nt: TGCGCCAGCAGCTTTTGGGGGGGCGAGTCGGAGACCCAGTACTTC

j_gene: TRBJ2-3
v_gene: TRBV4-2
d_gene: NA
abundance: NA
CDR3aa: CASSQGFLGLSTDTQYF
CDR3nt: TGTGCCAGCAGCCAAGGCTTCCTAGGACTGAGCACAGATACGCAGTATTTT

j_gene: TRBJ2-3
v_gene: TRBV3-1/TRBV3-2
d_gene: TRBD2
abundance: NA
CDR3aa: CASSQVRASSGDTDTQYF
CDR3nt: TGTGCCAGCAGCCAAGTTAGGGCATCTAGCGGGGATACAGATACGCAGTATTTT

j_gene: TRBJ1-5
v_gene: TRBV12-3/TRBV12-4
d_gene: NA
abundance: NA
CDR3aa: CASSLRDYQPQHF
CDR3nt: TGTGCCAGCAGCCTCAGGGATTATCAGCCCCAGCATTTT

j_gene: TRBJ1-5
v_gene: TRBV28
d_gene: TRBD1
abundance: NA
CDR3aa: CASSAPGTGGTQPQHF
CDR3nt: TGTGCCAGCAGTGCCCCGGGGACAGGGGGTACTCAGCCCCAGCATTTT

j_gene: TRBJ1-4
v_gene: TRBV4-2
d_gene: NA
abundance: NA
CDR3aa: CASSQRVVANEKLFF
CDR3nt: TGTGCCAGCAGCCAGAGGGTAGTAGCTAATGAAAAACTGTTTTTT

j_gene: TRBJ2-1
v_gene: TRBV30
d_gene: NA
abundance: NA
CDR3aa: CAWTTQVRTTEQFF
CDR3nt: TGTGCCTGGACCACCCAGGTACGGACTACGGAGCAGTTCTTC

j_gene: TRBJ2-1
v_gene: TRBV3-1/TRBV3-2
d_gene: TRBD1
abundance: few
CDR3aa: CASSPRTGQYNEQFF
CDR3nt: TGTGCCAGCAGCCCACGCACGGGACAGTACAATGAGCAGTTCTTC

j_gene: TRBJ2-7
v_gene: TRBV4-1
d_gene: NA
abundance: NA
CDR3aa: CASSQDGTHRYEQYF
CDR3nt: TGCGCCAGCAGCCAAGATGGGACTCACCGCTACGAGCAGTACTTC

j_gene: TRBJ2-7
v_gene: TRBV7-8
d_gene: TRBD2
abundance: NA
CDR3aa: CASSQLAGVYEQYF
CDR3nt: TGTGCCAGCAGCCAGCTAGCGGGAGTCTACGAGCAGTACTTC

j_gene: TRBJ1-1
v_gene: TRBV18
d_gene: TRBD1
abundance: NA
CDR3aa: CASSPGTGHLNTEAFF
CDR3nt: TGTGCCAGCTCACCAGGGACAGGGCATTTGAACACTGAAGCTTTCTTT

j_gene: TRBJ2-2
v_gene: TRBV6-2/TRBV6-3
d_gene: TRBD1
abundance: once
CDR3aa: CASSYSRTGTNTGELFF
CDR3nt: TGTGCCAGCAGTTACTCGAGGACAGGGACGAACACCGGGGAGCTGTTTTTT

j_gene: TRBJ2-5
v_gene: TRBV18
d_gene: TRBD1
abundance: NA
CDR3aa: CASSRNRGGETQYF
CDR3nt: TGTGCCAGCTCACGGAACAGGGGCGGGGAGACCCAGTACTTC

j_gene: TRBJ1-2
v_gene: TRBV6-5
d_gene: TRBD1
abundance: NA
CDR3aa: CASSYGGGSGNYGYTF
CDR3nt: TGTGCCAGCAGTTACGGAGGGGGCTCGGGTAACTATGGCTACACCTTC

j_gene: TRBJ2-2
v_gene: TRBV27
d_gene: TRBD1
abundance: NA
CDR3aa: CASSAQGPGELFF
CDR3nt: TGTGCCAGCAGTGCACAGGGGCCCGGGGAGCTGTTTTTT

j_gene: TRBJ2-7
v_gene: TRBV11-2
d_gene: NA
abundance: few
CDR3aa: CASSSRDNYEQYF
CDR3nt: TGTGCCAGCAGCAGCCGGGACAACTACGAGCAGTACTTC

j_gene: TRBJ1-5
v_gene: TRBV5-6
d_gene: TRBD1
abundance: NA
CDR3aa: CASSLWDRGNQPQHF
CDR3nt: TGTGCCAGCAGCTTGTGGGACAGGGGTAATCAGCCCCAGCATTTT

j_gene: TRBJ2-1
v_gene: TRBV27
d_gene: NA
abundance: once
CDR3aa: CASSFTYGGYEQFF
CDR3nt: TGTGCCAGCAGTTTTACGTATGGGGGCTATGAGCAGTTCTTC

j_gene: TRBJ2-4
v_gene: TRBV30
d_gene: NA
abundance: NA
CDR3aa: CAWSVGAAKNIQYF
CDR3nt: TGTGCCTGGAGTGTAGGGGCCGCCAAAAACATTCAGTACTTC

j_gene: TRBJ1-5
v_gene: TRBV4-1
d_gene: TRBD1
abundance: NA
CDR3aa: CASSQDDRALGNQPQHF
CDR3nt: TGCGCCAGCAGCCAAGACGACAGGGCCCTGGGCAATCAGCCCCAGCATTTT

j_gene: TRBJ2-7
v_gene: TRBV15
d_gene: NA
abundance: few
CDR3aa: CATSRQGGYEQYF
CDR3nt: TGTGCCACCAGCCGGCAGGGGGGTTACGAGCAGTACTTC

j_gene: TRBJ2-2
v_gene: TRBV12-5
d_gene: TRBD2
abundance: NA
CDR3aa: CASAPGGTSGVGWDTGELFF
CDR3nt: TGTGCTAGTGCCCCCGGGGGGACTAGCGGGGTGGGGTGGGACACCGGGGAGCTGTTTTTT

j_gene: TRBJ2-5
v_gene: TRBV5-8
d_gene: NA
abundance: NA
CDR3aa: CASSFGGRGTQYF
CDR3nt: TGTGCCAGCAGCTTTGGAGGGCGAGGGACCCAGTACTTC

j_gene: TRBJ2-7
v_gene: TRBV12-3/TRBV12-4
d_gene: NA
abundance: NA
CDR3aa: CASSMASYEQYF
CDR3nt: TGTGCCAGCAGTATGGCCTCCTACGAGCAGTACTTC

j_gene: TRBJ1-2
v_gene: TRBV11-2
d_gene: TRBD1
abundance: few
CDR3aa: CASSRFWTGGAVDYGYTF
CDR3nt: TGTGCCAGCAGCCGATTTTGGACAGGGGGCGCAGTAGACTATGGCTACACCTTC

j_gene: TRBJ1-1
v_gene: TRBV19
d_gene: NA
abundance: NA
CDR3aa: CASRIEGSAEAFF
CDR3nt: TGTGCCAGTAGGATAGAGGGCTCGGCTGAAGCTTTCTTT

j_gene: TRBJ2-2
v_gene: TRBV24-1
d_gene: TRBD1
abundance: NA
CDR3aa: CATRPQGAATGELFF
CDR3nt: TGTGCCACCAGGCCACAGGGGGCGGCCACCGGGGAGCTGTTTTTT

j_gene: TRBJ2-1
v_gene: TRBV3-1/TRBV3-2
d_gene: TRBD2
abundance: NA
CDR3aa: CASSLTSGGTARYNEQFF
CDR3nt: TGTGCCAGCAGCCTCACTAGCGGGGGGACCGCGCGGTACAATGAGCAGTTCTTC

j_gene: TRBJ2-5
v_gene: TRBV7-8
d_gene: TRBD1
abundance: NA
CDR3aa: CASSRDREETQYF
CDR3nt: TGTGCCAGCAGCCGGGACAGGGAAGAGACCCAGTACTTC

j_gene: TRBJ2-7
v_gene: TRBV6-5
d_gene: TRBD1
abundance: once
CDR3aa: CASTGTGGTYEQYF
CDR3nt: TGTGCCAGCACCGGGACAGGAGGAACCTACGAGCAGTACTTC

j_gene: TRBJ2-1
v_gene: TRBV2
d_gene: NA
abundance: NA
CDR3aa: CASMGRGINEQFF
CDR3nt: TGTGCCAGCATGGGTCGGGGGATCAATGAGCAGTTCTTC

j_gene: TRBJ2-1
v_gene: TRBV24-1
d_gene: TRBD1
abundance: NA
CDR3aa: CATTPTGINEQFF
CDR3nt: TGTGCCACCACCCCGACAGGGATCAATGAGCAGTTCTTC

j_gene: TRBJ2-3
v_gene: TRBV28
d_gene: NA
abundance: NA
CDR3aa: CASRGWTENTQYF
CDR3nt: TGTGCCAGCAGGGGATGGACAGAGAATACGCAGTATTTT

j_gene: TRBJ1-4
v_gene: TRBV4-2
d_gene: NA
abundance: NA
CDR3aa: CASSQGARTNEKLFF
CDR3nt: TGTGCCAGCAGCCAGGGGGCGCGAACTAATGAAAAACTGTTTTTT

j_gene: TRBJ2-3
v_gene: TRBV5-1
d_gene: TRBD2
abundance: NA
CDR3aa: CASSLASGTSTDTQYF
CDR3nt: TGCGCCAGCAGCTTGGCTAGCGGAACTAGCACAGATACGCAGTATTTT

j_gene: TRBJ2-7
v_gene: TRBV7-8
d_gene: NA
abundance: NA
CDR3aa: CASSLQGEKYEQYF
CDR3nt: TGTGCCAGCAGCCTACAGGGAGAGAAATACGAGCAGTACTTC

j_gene: TRBJ2-5
v_gene: TRBV27
d_gene: TRBD1
abundance: NA
CDR3aa: CASSLLGTGQETQYF
CDR3nt: TGTGCCAGCAGTTTATTAGGGACAGGGCAAGAGACCCAGTACTTC

j_gene: TRBJ1-6
v_gene: TRBV5-1
d_gene: NA
abundance: NA
CDR3aa: CASSLGPGNDSPLHF
CDR3nt: TGCGCCAGCAGCTTGGGTCCAGGGAACGATTCACCCCTCCACTTT

j_gene: TRBJ2-5
v_gene: TRBV25-1
d_gene: NA
abundance: NA
CDR3aa: CASSESIRELETQYF
CDR3nt: TGTGCCAGCAGTGAGAGTATTCGGGAGCTGGAGACCCAGTACTTC

j_gene: TRBJ2-7
v_gene: TRBV3-1/TRBV3-2
d_gene: NA
abundance: NA
CDR3aa: CASSQVGGPTYEQYF
CDR3nt: TGTGCCAGCAGCCAAGTCGGCGGGCCAACCTACGAGCAGTACTTC

j_gene: TRBJ2-2
v_gene: TRBV5-4
d_gene: NA
abundance: once
CDR3aa: CASSPERTNTGELFF
CDR3nt: TGTGCCAGCAGCCCGGAGCGGACGAACACCGGGGAGCTGTTTTTT

j_gene: TRBJ2-7
v_gene: TRBV3-1/TRBV3-2
d_gene: TRBD1
abundance: NA
CDR3aa: CASSQPGTGAEQYF
CDR3nt: TGTGCCAGCAGCCAACCCGGGACAGGGGCCGAGCAGTACTTC

j_gene: TRBJ2-2
v_gene: TRBV19
d_gene: NA
abundance: NA
CDR3aa: CASSRYQGLFGELFF
CDR3nt: TGTGCCAGTAGTAGGTATCAGGGATTGTTCGGGGAGCTGTTTTTT

j_gene: TRBJ1-5
v_gene: TRBV6-5
d_gene: NA
abundance: NA
CDR3aa: CASSYAAGNQPQHF
CDR3nt: TGTGCCAGCAGTTACGCCGCGGGAAATCAGCCCCAGCATTTT

j_gene: TRBJ1-4
v_gene: TRBV6-1
d_gene: NA
abundance: NA
CDR3aa: CASSEALPPRELFF
CDR3nt: TGTGCCAGCAGTGAAGCGCTTCCTCCGCGGGAACTGTTTTTT

j_gene: TRBJ2-3
v_gene: TRBV2
d_gene: TRBD2
abundance: NA
CDR3aa: CASRPPWGREGTDTQYF
CDR3nt: TGTGCCAGCAGGCCTCCGTGGGGGCGGGAGGGCACAGATACGCAGTATTTT

j_gene: TRBJ1-4
v_gene: TRBV28
d_gene: NA
abundance: NA
CDR3aa: CASSADSYEKLFF
CDR3nt: TGTGCCAGCAGTGCGGACAGCTATGAAAAACTGTTTTTT

j_gene: TRBJ2-3
v_gene: TRBV18
d_gene: TRBD2
abundance: NA
CDR3aa: CASSPVAGRADTQYF
CDR3nt: TGTGCCAGCTCACCAGTCGCGGGGAGGGCAGATACGCAGTATTTT

j_gene: TRBJ2-3
v_gene: TRBV5-1
d_gene: TRBD2
abundance: few
CDR3aa: CASSLASGGAVTDTQYF
CDR3nt: TGCGCCAGCAGCTTGGCCTCCGGGGGGGCGGTCACAGATACGCAGTATTTT

j_gene: TRBJ1-4
v_gene: TRBV30
d_gene: TRBD1
abundance: NA
CDR3aa: CAWSSGTGREKLFF
CDR3nt: TGTGCCTGGAGCAGCGGGACAGGGAGGGAAAAACTGTTTTTT

j_gene: TRBJ2-1
v_gene: TRBV3-1/TRBV3-2
d_gene: TRBD1
abundance: NA
CDR3aa: CASSPQTGGNEQFF
CDR3nt: TGTGCCAGCAGCCCCCAGACAGGGGGCAATGAGCAGTTCTTC

j_gene: TRBJ1-1
v_gene: TRBV19
d_gene: TRBD1
abundance: NA
CDR3aa: CASADRLRTEAFF
CDR3nt: TGTGCCTCCGCGGACAGGTTACGTACTGAAGCTTTCTTT

j_gene: TRBJ2-4
v_gene: TRBV2
d_gene: NA
abundance: NA
CDR3aa: CASSEVGRDIQYF
CDR3nt: TGTGCCAGCAGTGAAGTGGGTCGGGACATTCAGTACTTC

j_gene: TRBJ2-7
v_gene: TRBV5-1
d_gene: TRBD2
abundance: NA
CDR3aa: CASSLRSGRRSYEQYF
CDR3nt: TGCGCCAGCAGCCTGCGTAGCGGGAGGAGGTCCTACGAGCAGTACTTC

j_gene: TRBJ1-2
v_gene: TRBV5-5
d_gene: NA
abundance: NA
CDR3aa: CASSFQPRGFAYGYTF
CDR3nt: TGTGCCAGCAGCTTCCAACCTAGGGGTTTCGCCTATGGCTACACCTTC

j_gene: TRBJ1-1
v_gene: TRBV11-2
d_gene: TRBD1
abundance: few
CDR3aa: CASSLEPGGSSEAFF
CDR3nt: TGTGCCAGCAGCTTAGAGCCAGGGGGCTCCTCAGAAGCTTTCTTT